The 2 T cell receptor beta chains given below trace back to one sample, sequenced in a study of T cell repertoires in aging, cancer and after chemotherapy. The template was genomic DNA from peripheral blood, not RNA. A mixed TRB-A/B primer pool amplified rearranged TRB by multiplex touch-down PCR. MiXCR was run by TCRdb on the multiplex PCR reads, yielding one entry per CDR3 protein. The data show 9,900 or so distinct CDR3 sequences, approximately 30% seen once. Sequencing was done on a sample of blood. Source of these receptors: a human donor in good health. The donor label of this sample is uncertain.

The rearrangement links TRBV7-2 to TRBJ2-2, with D perhaps being TRBD1 or TRBD2 (5 bases each). Deletions cut 0 bases from V and 2 bases from J, with 10 bases between. This CDR3 spans 16 amino acids. From germline, CDR1 is SGHTA and CDR2 FQGNSA. The CDR3 region is CASSLARDLNTGELFF. CDR3 sequence (DNA): TGTGCCAGCAGCTTAGCCCGGGACCTAAACACCGGGGAGCTGTTTTTT. Variable domain in full (rest from reference TRBV7-2 and TRBJ2-2): GAGVSQSPSNKVTEKGKDVELRCDPISGHTALYWYRQSLGQGLEFLIYFQGNSAPDKSGLPSDRFSAERTGGSVSTLTIQRTQQEDSAVYLCASSLARDLNTGELFFGEGSRLTVL.

Note on this clonotype: Sequence at one end of the junction differs from germline and may be a read error. This chain connects TRBV11-1 to TRBJ2-1; weak D call: TRBD1 (6 bases). The V gene's germline CDR1 is SGHAT and CDR2 FQDESV (reference sequence). This CDR3 has 14 residues. The CDR3 nucleotides are TGCGCCAGCAGCCAAGGACCTCAGGGGTATGAGCAGTTCTTC. It specifies CASSQGPQGYEQFF.